Listed here are 22 T cell receptor beta chains from one sample, sequenced in a study of T cell repertoires in cytomegalovirus infection. TCRdb passed the reads through MiXCR, listing each CDR3 protein once. This table holds more than 140,000 distinct CDR3 sequences, roughly 6.5% found once. Sequenced material: PBMCs. Receptor source: a human donor in good health (CMV status not recorded). Some clones in this sample may be carry-over from other donors' samples.

Note on this clonotype: A much larger clone sits a single nucleotide away, making a read error possible. The V call is TRBV6-6, the J call TRBJ2-5; TRBD1 might be the D (6 bases). Germline V gene lookup returns CDR1 MNHNY and CDR2 SVGAGI (reference sequence). The V end was cut by 6 bases, the J end by 5 bases, with 19 bases between. CDR3 size: 15 residues. CDR3 in amino acids: CASSLSRQVRETQYF. DNA of the CDR3: TGTGCCAGCAGCTTGTCCCGACAGGTGCGGGAGACCCAGTACTTC.

V and J are TRBV19 and TRBJ2-1; D assignment may be TRBD1 or TRBD2 (6 bases each). CDR1 LNHDA and CDR2 SQIVND come from the germline V gene (reference sequence). V lost 8 bases and J 7 bases, leaving 21 bases between the germline ends. This CDR3 comprises 15 residues. DNA for the CDR3: TGTGCCAGTTCGCTGAGGGGGGCTCCTGAAAATGAGCAGTTCTTC. It encodes CASSLRGAPENEQFF.

A word on this clonotype: Mismatch with germline at one junction end may stem from a read error. The chain links TRBV5-1 to TRBJ2-5; 7 bases fit TRBD2. This CDR3 is 17 amino acids long. The germline gives CDR1 SGHRS, CDR2 YFSETQ. Here the CDR3 reads CASSSGGLRKSETTQCF. DNA for the CDR3: TGCGCCAGCAGCTCGGGGGGTCTGAGGAAGTCCGAAACCACCCAGTGCTTC. The complete variable domain, with remaining parts taken from reference TRBV5-1 and TRBJ2-5, reads KAGVTQTPRYLIKTRGQQVTLSCSPISGHRSVSWYQQTPGQGLQFLFEYFSETQRNKGNFPGRFSGRQFSNSRSEMNVSTLELGDSALYLCASSSGGLRKSETTQCFGPGTRLLVL.

This clonotype was recorded many times. The chain joins TRBV7-2 to TRBJ2-7; a weak D match, TRBD2 (6 bases). V was cut by 1 base and J by 7 bases, with 11 bases left in between. Germline-derived CDR1 and CDR2 are SGHTA and FQGNSA. The CDR3 extends over 13 amino acids. CDR3 protein: CASSLGPAGEQYF. The CDR3 DNA follows: TGTGCCAGCAGCTTAGGCCCGGCGGGGGAGCAGTACTTC.

This clonotype showed up many times. The chain couples TRBV20-1 to TRBJ2-5; the match to TRBD1 covers 8 bases. This CDR3 is built from 17 residues. The V segment lost 5 bases and the J segment 5 bases; nucleotides outside the gene matches: 19. Germline V CDR1 and CDR2: DFQATT, SNEGSKA (reference sequence). The CDR3 DNA is TGCAGTGCTGGCGGCTTTGGACAGGGCTTACGAAGGGAGACCCAGTACTTC. This encodes CSAGGFGQGLRRETQYF.

This clonotype was found many times. The V call is TRBV7-2, the J call TRBJ2-3; 8 bases match TRBD2. Germline V CDR1 and CDR2: SGHTA, FQGNSA. V lost 5 bases, J lost 0 bases, and 4 bases stayed unmatched. The length of the CDR3 is 15 residues. CDR3 sequence reads: CASSGLAASTDTQYF. CDR3 DNA: TGTGCCAGCAGCGGACTAGCAGCTAGCACAGATACGCAGTATTTT. Variable domain in full (rest from reference TRBV7-2 and TRBJ2-3): GAGVSQSPSNKVTEKGKDVELRCDPISGHTALYWYRQSLGQGLEFLIYFQGNSAPDKSGLPSDRFSAERTGGSVSTLTIQRTQQEDSAVYLCASSGLAASTDTQYFGPGTRLTVL.

This clonotype was found many times. V usage is TRBV7-2 and J usage is TRBJ2-7; no firm D call. The CDR3 runs to 11 residues. Trimming took off 1 base at V and 10 bases at J, with 8 bases between the two ends. The germline CDR1 and CDR2 sequences are SGHTA and FQGNSA. The DNA of the CDR3 is TGTGCCAGCAGCTTAGGGTTACCTCAGTACTTC. Protein sequence: CASSLGLPQYF.

The table lists this clonotype with many counts. This chain connects TRBV6-1 to TRBJ2-3, with D possibly being TRBD2 (6 bases). V dropped 5 bases and J dropped 4 bases, with 19 bases sitting between them. The CDR3 spans 16 residues. Per germline, CDR1 MNHNS and CDR2 SASEGT. The CDR3 DNA follows: TGTGCCAGCAGTTGGGCTAGCGTCCCGGTCGCAGATACGCAGTATTTT. Residues: CASSWASVPVADTQYF.

The gene calls are TRBV28 and TRBJ2-7, with 16 bases identical to TRBD2. CDR1 and CDR2 (germline): MDHEN, SYDVKM. This CDR3 comprises 16 residues. Losses at the gene ends were 2 bases for V and 3 bases for J; bases not matched to a gene: 1. The DNA of the CDR3 is TGTGCCAGCAGTTTAGGGACTAGCGGGGGGGTCTACGAGCAGTACTTC. This encodes CASSLGTSGGVYEQYF.

Details on this clonotype: A much larger clone lies a single base off, so this may be a read error. The genes are TRBV20-1 and TRBJ2-7; either TRBD1 or TRBD2 may fit D (6 bases each). The CDR3 runs to 13 residues. The germline V gene encodes CDR1 DFQATT and CDR2 SNEGSKA (reference sequence). The CDR3 DNA sequence: TGCAGTGCTAAGGGGGGCATCTCCTACGAGCTGTACTTC. It codes for CSAKGGISYELYF.

The CDR3: CASRPIDANQPQHF. The CDR3 nucleotides read TGCGCCAGCAGACCGATAGATGCTAATCAGCCCCAGCATTTT. This chain links TRBV4-1 with TRBJ1-5; no firm D call. Looked up from germline, CDR1 is MGHRA and CDR2 is YSYEKL. The V gene lost 6 bases and the J gene lost 4 bases, with 13 bases spanning the gap. The CDR3 has 14 amino acids.

Many counts were recorded for this clonotype. This rearrangement joins TRBV28 to TRBJ2-7, with D perhaps TRBD1 (6 bases). There are 15 residues in the CDR3. The germline V gene has CDR1 MDHEN and CDR2 SYDVKM. Trimming removed 3 bases from V and 5 bases from J, with 17 bases in between. In DNA form, the CDR3 reads TGTGCCAGCAGTTTTACCGGGACATCTGTACACGAGCAGTACTTC. This translates into CASSFTGTSVHEQYF.

This clonotype was observed a handful of times. The V call is TRBV5-1, the J call TRBJ1-4, with a weak D call TRBD1 (5 bases). Germline-derived CDR1 and CDR2 are SGHRS and YFSETQ. With 1 base removed from V and 0 bases from J, the gap between germline ends came to 10 bases. The CDR3 extends over 16 amino acids. The CDR3: CASSLMQGPTNEKLFF. In nucleotides, the CDR3 is TGCGCCAGCAGCTTGATGCAGGGACCAACTAATGAAAAACTGTTTTTT.

In this sample, this clonotype turned up many times. This chain links TRBV7-8 with TRBJ1-3; no clear D. Per the germline V gene, CDR1 is SGHVS and CDR2 is FQNEAQ. The CDR3 spans 14 residues. V lost 4 bases to trimming and J lost 3 bases, with 10 bases between them. The CDR3 nucleotides are TGTGCCAGCAGCTCACAGCGTTTTGGAAACACCATATATTTT. This gives the protein CASSSQRFGNTIYF. Variable domain in full (rest from reference TRBV7-8 and TRBJ1-3): GAGVSQSPRYKVAKRGQDVALRCDPISGHVSLFWYQQALGQGPEFLTYFQNEAQLDKSGLPSDRFFAERPEGSVSTLKIQRTQQEDSAVYLCASSSQRFGNTIYFGEGSWLTVV.

This chain links TRBV12-3 or TRBV12-4 with TRBJ1-2; D uncertain. The CDR3 runs 13 residues. Between the trimmed V and J ends, which lost 0 bases and 4 bases, there was a span of 6 bases. The CDR3 DNA follows: TGTGCCAGCAGTTTAGCTCCGTTCTATGGCTACACCTTC. As protein: CASSLAPFYGYTF.

This clonotype was counted at least ten times. The chain couples TRBV19 to TRBJ2-1; D might be TRBD2 (5 bases). The V end was cut by 9 bases, the J end by 10 bases, with 19 bases between. This CDR3 comprises 13 residues. The germline CDR1 and CDR2 sequences are LNHDA and SQIVND (reference sequence). CDR3 bases: TGTGCCAGCTCCTCGAGGGCGGCGGTCGAGCAGTTCTTC. Protein: CASSSRAAVEQFF.

This clonotype has more than one count but fewer than ten. The V gene is TRBV5-1, the J gene TRBJ2-3; the match to TRBD2 covers 8 bases. The germline V gene has CDR1 SGHRS and CDR2 YFSETQ. V lost 4 bases and J lost 0; bases outside the gene matches: 4. This CDR3 spans 15 amino acids. In nucleotides, the CDR3 is TGCGCCAGCAGCGCGGGGGGACCTAGCACAGATACGCAGTATTTT. Translation gives CASSAGGPSTDTQYF.

This clonotype was picked up many times. The genes are TRBV7-2 and TRBJ1-5; 7 bases line up with TRBD1. The germline gives CDR1 SGHTA, CDR2 FQGNSA. V shed 4 bases and J 3 bases; nucleotides not matched to a gene: 3. The CDR3 has 14 amino acids. The CDR3 sequence is CASSSDRANQPQHF. DNA for the CDR3: TGTGCCAGCAGCTCCGACAGGGCCAATCAGCCCCAGCATTTT.

Concerning this clonotype itself: A clone one base away is much larger, so this may be a read error. This chain connects TRBV11-2 to TRBJ1-1; D perhaps matches TRBD1 (6 bases). There are 14 residues in the CDR3. Germline V gene sequence: CDR1 SGHAT, CDR2 FQNNGV. CDR3 bases: TGTGCCAGCAGCACCCCCGAGAGGGACACTGCAGCTTTCTTT. Translated: CASSTPERDTAAFF.

This sequence joins TRBV12-3 or TRBV12-4 and TRBJ2-3, with TRBD2 matching 9 bases. The CDR3 consists of 16 residues. V was pared by 3 bases and J by 6 bases, with 10 bases of the junction left unmatched. CDR3 bases: TGTGCCAGCAGTTTCAGGAGCGGGGGGCCCGAGGATACGCAGTATTTT. Translating it yields CASSFRSGGPEDTQYF.

This clonotype was detected many times. The chain has TRBV2 and TRBJ1-5; 8 positions agree with TRBD1. The J segment lost 6 bases and the V segment lost 5 bases, leaving 6 bases of the junction unmatched. The CDR3 is 14 residues long. The germline CDR1 and CDR2 sequences are SNHLY and FYNNEI. The CDR3 DNA is TGTGCCAGCAGTCGGGCAGGGGGCACTCAGCCCCAGCATTTT. The encoded protein is CASSRAGGTQPQHF.

This clonotype was seen ten or more times. This chain's CDR3 is CASSFGRHQPQHF. The CDR3 DNA follows: TGTGCCAGCAGCTTCGGCCGCCATCAGCCCCAGCATTTT. The J gene is TRBJ1-5, the V gene TRBV7-9; D ambiguous. The CDR3 covers 13 residues. Germline CDR1 SEHNR, CDR2 FQNEAQ (reference sequence). Trimming shortened V by 3 bases and J by 5 bases, and 8 bases separated the two germline ends. The variable domain in full, completed from reference TRBV7-9 and TRBJ1-5, reads DTGVSQNPRHKITKRGQNVTFRCDPISEHNRLYWYRQTLGQGPEFLTYFQNEAQLEKSRLLSDRFSAERPKGSFSTLEIQRTEQGDSAMYLCASSFGRHQPQHFGDGTRLSIL.